Listed below are T cell receptor beta chains from one sample, sequenced in a study of tumor-infiltrating lymphocytes in primary liver carcinoma. TCRdb itself ran the multiplex PCR reads through MiXCR, one entry per CDR3 protein. The repertoire holds approximately 330,000 distinct CDR3 sequences, approximately 64% seen once, with about 6.5% in the top ten. Sequencing was performed on peripheral blood. The receptors shown here come from a man aged 35-49 years with primary liver carcinoma and hepatitis B virus infection. Each CDR3 is given with its conserved first and last residue. A D gene is named only where the DNA matches it firmly. Clone size is given for some rows only: seen once, a few or many times, or a class if the clone is expanded.

many | TRBJ1-1 | TRBV6-1 | - | TGTGCCAGCAGTGAAGTCTCCGGGATTGAAGCTTTCTTT | CASSEVSGIEAFF
- | TRBJ2-7 | TRBV11-2 | TRBD2 | TGTGCCAGCAGCACGGGACTAGGGGATTATGAGCAGTACTTC | CASSTGLGDYEQYF
- | TRBJ1-1 | TRBV11-2 | - | TGCGCCAGCAGCATAGCCTACAAGGGGACGGGAACTGAAGCTTTCTTT | CASSIAYKGTGTEAFF
few | TRBJ1-4 | TRBV6-5 | - | TGTGCCAGCAGTTACTCGGAAGGGTTAGGTGTTTATGAAAAACTGTTTTTT | CASSYSEGLGVYEKLFF
- | TRBJ2-5 | TRBV4-1 | - | TGCGCCAGCAGCCGGGACACGGTGCAGGAGACCCAGTACTTC | CASSRDTVQETQYF
- | TRBJ2-7 | TRBV2 | - | TGTGCCAGCAGGATGGCCGGGACGGACTCCTACGAGCAGTACTTC | CASRMAGTDSYEQYF
- | TRBJ2-1 | TRBV6-2/TRBV6-3 | - | TGTGCCAGGGACCGGGAGTCCCGTATTTACAATGGGCAGTTCTTC | CARDRESRIYNGQFF
- | TRBJ2-7 | TRBV5-1 | TRBD1 | TGCGCCAGCAGCTCTACAGGGGCCGCCAACTCCTACGAGCAGTACTTC | CASSSTGAANSYEQYF
- | TRBJ2-7 | TRBV14 | - | TGTGCCAGCAGCCAAGATATTGGGTCCTACGAGCGGTACTTC | CASSQDIGSYERYF
once | TRBJ2-7 | TRBV4-1 | - | TGCGCCGGCAGCCAAGTAGTCATCGCCAGTCGATACGAACAGTACTTC | CAGSQVVIASRYEQYF
many | TRBJ2-1 | TRBV4-1 | - | TGCGCCAGCAGCCAAGAGGTCAATTACAATGAGCAGTTCTTC | CASSQEVNYNEQFF
- | TRBJ2-7 | TRBV11-1 | TRBD1 | TGTGCCAGCAGCGGACAGGGGACGCAGCGGTACTTC | CASSGQGTQRYF
once | TRBJ1-4 | TRBV11-2 | TRBD1 | TGTGCCAGCAGCAATCGCCGACAGGGCAGGAATGGAAAACTGTTCTTT | CASSNRRQGRNGKLFF
- | TRBJ2-2 | TRBV6-5 | TRBD2 | TGTGCCGGCGTACAGGCGGGGGGCACCGGGGAGCTGTTTTTT | CAGVQAGGTGELFF
- | TRBJ2-5 | TRBV11-2 | - | TGTGCCAGCAGCTTAGTAGGGATCCCACAAGAGATCCAGTACTTC | CASSLVGIPQEIQYF
few | TRBJ2-3 | TRBV10-1 | TRBD2 | TGCGCCAGCAGTGAAACTAGCGGGAGTGGTGCAGATACGCAGTATTTT | CASSETSGSGADTQYF
few | TRBJ1-6 | TRBV5-1 | - | TGCGCCAGCAGCTTGGTGGGACCCTCCTATAATTCACCCCTCCACTTT | CASSLVGPSYNSPLHF
- | TRBJ2-3 | TRBV29-1 | - | TGCAGCGCCGGAGGGACCAGGGGCACAGATACGCAATATTTT | CSAGGTRGTDTQYF
- | TRBJ2-7 | TRBV11-2 | - | TGTGCCAGCAGCTTGAGGACCACCTACGAGCAGTACTTC | CASSLRTTYEQYF
- | TRBJ1-1 | TRBV5-1 | - | TGCGCCAGCAGCTTGGGACACACAGGCACTGAAGTTTACTTT | CASSLGHTGTEVYF
- | TRBJ2-7 | TRBV11-2 | TRBD2 | TGCGCCAGCAGAATTCTCCGGGGCGGGAGGGCCGATTCCTCCTACGAGCGATACTTC | CASRILRGGRADSSYERYF
- | TRBJ2-1 | TRBV20-1 | TRBD1 | TGCAGTGCTAGAGGACAGGGGGAGGCCTACAATGAGCAGTTCTTC | CSARGQGEAYNEQFF
many | TRBJ2-1 | TRBV10-2 | - | TGCGCCAGCACCCGGCCTCTCCAGGAGCAGTTCTTC | CASTRPLQEQFF
many | TRBJ2-1 | TRBV11-2 | - | TGTGCCAGCAGCTTAGCGGCTGGGTCAGGAGACTACAATGAGCAGTTCTTC | CASSLAAGSGDYNEQFF
- | TRBJ1-1 | TRBV5-1 | - | TGCGCCAGCAGCTTGGCTGGCAGGTCTGAAGCTTCCTTT | CASSLAGRSEASF
- | TRBJ2-2 | TRBV7-8 | - | TGTGCCAGCGAGGATAATGGCGGGAAGTCTGGAACCGGGGAGCTGTTTTTT | CASEDNGGKSGTGELFF
- | TRBJ2-7 | TRBV11-1 | - | TGTGTCAGCATCTCAAGAGGCTTTTTCAGCCTCTACGAGCAGTACTTC | CVSISRGFFSLYEQYF
- | TRBJ1-1 | TRBV6-2/TRBV6-3 | - | TGCGCCAGCAGCTTAAAAGCGAACAAACTTGAAGCTTTCTTT | CASSLKANKLEAFF
- | TRBJ2-5 | TRBV11-2 | TRBD2 | TGTGCCAGCAGCCCCCGGCTAGCGGGAGGAGCGTGCCAAGAGACCCAGTACTTC | CASSPRLAGGACQETQYF
- | TRBJ2-3 | TRBV6-6 | - | TGTGTCAGCAGTTCCGACCTTAGTGGGCGAGCTCTAATAGATACGCAGTATTTT | CVSSSDLSGRALIDTQYF
many | TRBJ2-1 | TRBV4-2 | - | TGTGCCAGCAGCCAAGAGACCGGGACGGTGTACAATGAGCAGTTCTTC | CASSQETGTVYNEQFF
- | TRBJ2-7 | TRBV14 | TRBD1 | TGTGCCAGCAGCCAAGTGACAGGGAATAAGGCCTACGAGCAGTACTTC | CASSQVTGNKAYEQYF
- | TRBJ1-2 | TRBV11-2 | TRBD1 | TGCGCCAGCAGCGGACAGGGTTGGGTCTATGGCTACATCTTC | CASSGQGWVYGYIF
- | TRBJ2-4 | TRBV6-5 | TRBD2 | TGTGCCAGCAGGACCGGACTAGCGGTAGCCAAAAACATTCAGTACTTC | CASRTGLAVAKNIQYF
few | TRBJ2-7 | TRBV11-2 | TRBD1 | TGTGCCAGCAGCCTGAGGCGACAGGGGCATTCGGACGAACAGTACTTC | CASSLRRQGHSDEQYF
- | TRBJ2-7 | TRBV11-2 | - | TGTGCCAGTAGCTTAATATTGGGACCCAACGAGCAGTACTTC | CASSLILGPNEQYF
few | TRBJ1-3 | TRBV6-6 | - | TGTGCCAGCAGTGAGCAGACACCCAGCTCTGGAAACACCATATATTTT | CASSEQTPSSGNTIYF
- | TRBJ1-4 | TRBV11-2 | - | TGTGCCAGCGGCTTAGTGGGTCTCTGTGAAAAACTGTTTTTT | CASGLVGLCEKLFF
- | TRBJ2-3 | TRBV10-1 | - | TGCGCCAGCAGTGAGCCTGAGGACACAGATACGCAGTATTTT | CASSEPEDTDTQYF